Below, 23 T cell receptor beta chains from the same sample are listed, as sequenced in a study of CD8 T cells in ankylosing spondylitis. TCRdb used MiXCR to reprocess the 5' RACE reads, holding one entry per CDR3 protein. The sample has 250,000 to 400,000 distinct CDR3 sequences; around a tenth are singletons. Sequences were obtained from blood, either unsorted or a sorted T cell fraction (not recorded which). Receptors originate from a female donor with ankylosing spondylitis or in good health (not recorded which).

In its sample, this clonotype was seen many times. The genes are TRBV20-1 and TRBJ2-5; D could derive from TRBD1 or TRBD2 (5 bases each). The ends were cut back, 6 bases at V and 4 bases at J, with 21 bases in the middle. The CDR3 loop spans 15 amino acids. CDR1 DFQATT and CDR2 SNEGSKA come from the germline V gene (reference sequence). CDR3 in amino acids: CSAGAWGYPTETQYF. CDR3 in DNA: TGCAGTGCCGGGGCATGGGGCTACCCTACAGAGACCCAGTACTTC.

The chain couples TRBV7-6 to TRBJ1-2; TRBD1 aligns across 8 bases. J was trimmed by 8 bases and V by 5 bases; bases with no gene match: 4. This CDR3 is 12 amino acids long. Looked up from germline, CDR1 is SGHVS and CDR2 is FNYEAQ. The CDR3 bases are TGTGCCAGCAGCCCGACAGGGGTCGGCTACACCTTC. This codes for CASSPTGVGYTF.

The chain couples TRBV3-1 to TRBJ2-2, with TRBD1 identical over 10 bases. Germline V gene lookup returns CDR1 LGHDT and CDR2 YNNKEL (reference sequence). The CDR3 runs 17 residues. V was pared by 1 base and J by 4 bases, with 6 bases of the junction left unmatched. The CDR3 loop reads CASSQAAGTGVTGELFF. The CDR3 DNA is TGTGCCAGCAGCCAAGCGGCGGGGACAGGGGTCACCGGGGAGCTGTTTTTT.

This clonotype showed up many times. The gene calls are TRBV20-1 and TRBJ1-1, with D maybe TRBD1 (5 bases). This CDR3 has 12 residues. The germline CDR1 and CDR2 sequences are DFQATT and SNEGSKA (reference sequence). The ends were cut back, 3 bases at V and 3 bases at J, with 8 bases in the middle. This CDR3 reads CSARGPDTEAFF. The CDR3 DNA reads TGCAGTGCTAGGGGGCCGGACACTGAAGCTTTCTTT.

This clonotype showed up many times. This sequence joins TRBV7-9 and TRBJ1-2; perhaps TRBD1 as D (5 bases). Trimming cost V 5 bases and J 4 bases, with 14 bases left between them. Germline V gene sequence: CDR1 SEHNR, CDR2 FQNEAQ (reference sequence). The CDR3 contains 14 residues. This chain's CDR3 is CASSGAGTVYGYTF. DNA of the CDR3: TGTGCCAGCAGCGGAGCCGGGACGGTCTATGGCTACACCTTC.

This chain uses TRBV5-1 with TRBJ2-6; no clear D gene. Germline V gives CDR1 SGHRS, CDR2 YFSETQ. The V and J ends lost 4 bases and 0 bases respectively, with 8 bases between them. The CDR3 runs to 15 residues. CDR3 region: CASSTMGSGANVLTF. The CDR3 coding sequence is TGCGCCAGCAGCACGATGGGCTCTGGGGCCAACGTCCTGACTTTC.

This chain joins TRBV18 and TRBJ1-3; 8 bases are a match to TRBD1. The CDR3 covers 17 residues. The J segment lost 0 bases and the V segment lost 3 bases, leaving 7 bases of the junction unmatched. Germline V gives CDR1 KGHSH, CDR2 LQKENI. In nucleotides, the CDR3 is TGTGCCAGCTCACCGGTGGGACAGGCCTACTCTGGAAACACCATATATTTT. As protein: CASSPVGQAYSGNTIYF.

Notes on this clonotype: A single base separates this from a much larger clone, so it may be a read error. J is TRBJ1-1 and V is TRBV5-1, with 7 bases lining up with TRBD1. CDR1 SGHRS and CDR2 YFSETQ come from the germline V gene. V gave up 4 bases and J gave up 11 bases; unmatched junction bases: 8. CDR3 length: 12 residues. CDR3: CASSPDRREAFF. CDR3 nucleotides: TGCGCCAGCAGCCCGGACAGGAGAGAGGCTTTCTTT.

This clonotype was counted ten times or more. V usage is TRBV28 and J usage is TRBJ2-7, with D hard to call. The length of the CDR3 is 13 residues. Trimming shortened V by 1 base and J by 3 bases, and 7 bases separated the two germline ends. Germline V gene lookup returns CDR1 MDHEN and CDR2 SYDVKM. The CDR3 loop reads CASSLFDLYEQYF. The CDR3, as DNA: TGTGCCAGCAGTTTATTCGACCTCTACGAGCAGTACTTC.

This clonotype was observed at least ten times. The chain joins TRBV30 to TRBJ1-1, with D unresolved. Looked up from germline, CDR1 is GTSNPN and CDR2 is SVGIG (reference sequence). The CDR3 loop spans 15 amino acids. The V end lost 3 bases, the J end lost 1 base, and 15 bases lay between the germline ends. The CDR3 protein is CAWRVIHSGNTEAFF. In DNA, the CDR3 is TGTGCCTGGAGGGTGATACACAGTGGGAACACTGAAGCTTTCTTT.

A few counts support this clonotype. V is TRBV16 and J is TRBJ1-6, with unresolved D. The CDR3 has 15 amino acids. CDR1 and CDR2 from the germline V gene are KGHSY and FQNENV. V gave up 0 bases and J gave up 5 bases, with 8 bases separating them. The CDR3 coding sequence is TGTGCCAGCAGCCAATCGCGAGGGAATAATTCACCCCTCCACTTT. Translating gives CASSQSRGNNSPLHF.

This clonotype occurred a few times. The chain uses TRBV9 and TRBJ2-3, with TRBD1 matching 8 bases. CDR1 is SGDLS, CDR2 YYNGEE, per germline. There are 15 residues in the CDR3. V trimming: 3 bases; J trimming: 0 bases; junction bases outside the gene matches: 3. This chain's CDR3 is CASSAGTGSTDTQYF. The CDR3 coding sequence is TGTGCCAGCAGCGCCGGGACAGGTAGCACAGATACGCAGTATTTT.

This clonotype was seen repeatedly, ten times or more. The rearrangement uses TRBV20-1 and TRBJ1-1, with TRBD1 matching over 7 bases. CDR1 and CDR2 from the germline V gene are DFQATT and SNEGSKA (reference sequence). V lost 6 bases and J lost 4; bases outside the gene matches: 5. The CDR3 length is 12 residues. DNA for the CDR3: TGCAGTGCCGGAAGGGGGCCCACTGAAGCTTTCTTT. This sequence encodes CSAGRGPTEAFF.

Many counts were recorded for this clonotype. The V call is TRBV5-1, the J call TRBJ2-1; D unclear. Trimming removed 0 bases from V and 5 bases from J, with 6 bases in between. Germline CDR1 and CDR2: SGHRS and YFSETQ. This CDR3 comprises 13 residues. The CDR3 is CASSLGSDNEQFF. The CDR3 DNA follows: TGCGCCAGCAGCTTGGGTTCCGACAATGAGCAGTTCTTC.

This clonotype appeared many times. This chain joins TRBV11-1 and TRBJ2-1; 11 bases are a match to TRBD2. J was trimmed by 7 bases and V by 0 bases; bases with no gene match: 8. From germline, CDR1 is SGHAT and CDR2 FQDESV (reference sequence). The length of the CDR3 is 17 residues. The CDR3 DNA sequence: TGTGCCAGCAGCTTAGCGGATAGCGGGGGGGCTAGTAATGAGCAGTTCTTC. Its translation is CASSLADSGGASNEQFF.

This clonotype was counted between two and nine times. The V and J genes are TRBV4-2 and TRBJ2-2, with D unclear. Trimming stripped 0 bases from V and 4 bases from J, with 9 bases between. The CDR3 runs to 15 residues. Germline V gene data show CDR1 as LGHNA and CDR2 as YNFKEQ. DNA of the CDR3: TGTGCCAGCAGCCAAGACACGGGCGGCACCGGGGAGCTGTTTTTT. This encodes CASSQDTGGTGELFF.

Remarks on this clonotype: This clone may be a read error of a much larger clone one base away. The chain employs TRBV10-3 and TRBJ2-5; TRBD1 matches 8 bases. The germline V gene encodes CDR1 ENHRY and CDR2 SYGVKD. The ends lost 6 bases at V and 5 bases at J; junction bases unmatched: 8. The CDR3 length is 14 residues. This chain's CDR3 is CAIRETGARETQYF. The CDR3 nucleotides are TGTGCCATCAGAGAGACAGGGGCGAGGGAGACCCAGTACTTC.

The sample holds many counts of this clonotype. This rearrangement joins TRBV20-1 to TRBJ2-2; 8 bases line up with TRBD2. Germline values: CDR1 DFQATT, CDR2 SNEGSKA (reference sequence). V lost 3 bases and J lost 2; bases outside the gene matches: 17. This CDR3 spans 19 amino acids. Written as DNA, the CDR3 is TGCAGTGCTAGGGGACCTTGGGCGGGAGGTCTTTCAAACACCGGGGAGCTGTTTTTT. Translating gives CSARGPWAGGLSNTGELFF.

This clonotype appeared many times. The chain is built from TRBV5-8 and TRBJ1-1; no clear D. Trimming pared 4 bases from V and 0 bases from J, leaving 7 bases between. Germline V gene sequence: CDR1 SGHTS, CDR2 YDEGEE. The CDR3 consists of 13 residues. CDR3 DNA sequence: TGTGCCAGCAGCCCTCTAGTGAACACTGAAGCTTTCTTT. Translated, it gives CASSPLVNTEAFF.

This clonotype was observed a few times. The CDR3 DNA is TGCGCCAGCACCAAAGACCCTGGACTGGGGTCCTCTGGGGCCAACGTCCTGACTTTC. Its protein product is CASTKDPGLGSSGANVLTF. The V gene is TRBV4-3, the J gene TRBJ2-6; weak D call: TRBD2 (5 bases). The V and J ends lost 7 bases and 0 bases respectively, with 22 bases between them. This CDR3 has 19 residues. Germline assignment: CDR1 LGHNA and CDR2 YSLEER.

This clonotype turned up a few times. This chain connects TRBV24-1 to TRBJ2-1; TRBD2 matches at 14 bases. The germline CDR1 and CDR2 sequences are KGHDR and SFDVKD. This CDR3 spans 14 amino acids. The ends lost 6 bases at V and 10 bases at J; junction bases unmatched: 4. CDR3 region: CATSRLAGGNEQFF. For the CDR3, the DNA is TGTGCCACCAGTCGACTAGCGGGAGGGAACGAGCAGTTCTTC.

This clonotype has just a few counts. The chain uses TRBV6-4 and TRBJ1-6; 7 positions agree with TRBD1. The CDR3 extends over 18 amino acids. CDR1 MRHNA and CDR2 SNTAGT come from the germline V gene. J gave up 5 bases and V 2 bases, and 12 bases lay outside the gene matches. This CDR3 is CASSDPGQLPKNNSPLHF. The CDR3, as DNA: TGTGCCAGCAGTGACCCGGGACAGCTCCCAAAAAATAATTCACCCCTCCACTTT.

The chain recombines TRBV5-1 with TRBJ1-4; TRBD1 matches 7 bases. There are 18 residues in the CDR3. Germline lookup yields CDR1 SGHRS and CDR2 YFSETQ. Trimming at V came to 6 bases and at J to 7 bases, leaving 21 bases not matched to a gene. The CDR3: CASTPGMTAQGDGEKLFF. The CDR3 coding sequence is TGCGCCAGCACCCCGGGAATGACGGCCCAGGGGGACGGTGAAAAACTGTTTTTT. Supplemented by reference TRBV5-1 and TRBJ1-4, the full variable domain reads KAGVTQTPRYLIKTRGQQVTLSCSPISGHRSVSWYQQTPGQGLQFLFEYFSETQRNKGNFPGRFSGRQFSNSRSEMNVSTLELGDSALYLCASTPGMTAQGDGEKLFFGSGTQLSVL.